Shown below are 11 T cell receptor beta chains from a single sample sequenced in a study of beta chain features in type 1 diabetes. No antigens are known for them. Every bit of the isolated RNA underwent reverse transcription, so sequencing read expressed TCRB transcripts. Sequencing was performed with immunoSEQ multiplex PCR; in TCRdb, only in-frame clones are kept and a portion is missing. The data show about 280,000 clones, 15% seen once. Whole-study findings and limits: In every one of the four CD4+ subsets, TCRB CDR3s were moderately but significantly shorter in Type 1 diabetes patients.

Input material: naive CD4+ T cells from blood. Receptors originate from a young man with type 1 diabetes.

V gene TRBV19 combines with J gene TRBJ1-1; 7 positions agree with TRBD1. CDR3 length: 16 amino acids. Germline trimming cut 3 bases from V and 0 bases from J; bases unmatched to any gene: 7. From germline, CDR1 is LNHDA and CDR2 SQIVND (reference sequence). The CDR3 nucleotides are TGTGCCAGTAGTATGAAGGCCGGGACAGTGAACACTGAAGCTTTCTTT. This encodes CASSMKAGTVNTEAFF.

This clone was detected a few times. This chain connects TRBV7-8 to TRBJ2-2; 7 positions match TRBD1. J was trimmed by 0 bases and V by 0 bases; bases with no gene match: 4. The CDR3 runs to 17 residues. Germline lookup yields CDR1 SGHVS and CDR2 FQNEAQ. Here the CDR3 DNA reads TGTGCCAGCAGCTTAGCGGGTGGGACAGCGAACACCGGGGAGCTGTTTTTT. This codes for CASSLAGGTANTGELFF.

Written as DNA, the CDR3 is TGTGCCAGCAGTTACCCGGGAGGGCCGGGCGAGCAGTACTTC. It specifies CASSYPGGPGEQYF. The V gene is TRBV28, the J gene TRBJ2-7; 8 bases fit TRBD2. V trimming: 4 bases; J trimming: 6 bases; junction bases outside the gene matches: 8. Germline-derived CDR1 and CDR2 are MDHEN and SYDVKM. The CDR3 is made up of 14 amino acids.

The CDR3 DNA is TGTGCCTGGAGTCGACGGGGGACTAGCTCCTACAATGAGCAGTTCTTC. Amino acid sequence: CAWSRRGTSSYNEQFF. The chain combines TRBV30 with TRBJ2-1; 8 bases agree with TRBD2. This CDR3 has 16 amino acids. Germline V lookup: CDR1 GTSNPN, CDR2 SVGIG (reference sequence). Unmatched junction bases numbered 6, after V lost 2 bases and J lost 0 bases. The variable domain in full, with the rest retrieved from reference TRBV30 and TRBJ2-1, is SQTIHQWPATLVQPVGSPLSLECTVEGTSNPNLYWYRQAAGRGLQLLFYSVGIGQISSEVPQNLSASRPQDRQFILSSKKLLLSDSGFYLCAWSRRGTSSYNEQFFGPGTRLTVL.

This clone was observed a handful of times. This chain joins TRBV15 and TRBJ1-1, with no clear D. The CDR3 consists of 13 residues. Trimming removed 2 bases at V and 5 bases at J, with 9 bases between. Germline loops: CDR1 LNHNV, CDR2 YYDKDF (reference sequence). DNA for the CDR3: TGTGCCACCAGCAGATCGGGAGGGACTGAAGCTTTCTTT. Encoded protein: CATSRSGGTEAFF.

This clone was seen a handful of times. V and J are TRBV6-5 and TRBJ1-1; D uncertain. Germline lookup yields CDR1 MNHEY and CDR2 SVGAGI. The CDR3 totals 13 residues. V was shortened by 8 bases and J by 3 bases, with 13 bases between the two germline ends. CDR3 sequence (DNA): TGTGCCAGCCTAAATTCCGTGGACACTGAAGCTTTCTTT. Translation gives CASLNSVDTEAFF.

The gene calls are TRBV9 and TRBJ2-7, with D possibly matching TRBD2 (6 bases). V lost 0 bases and J 2 bases, leaving 9 bases between the germline ends. This CDR3 is built from 14 residues. Germline V gene data show CDR1 as SGDLS and CDR2 as YYNGEE. The CDR3 spells CASSVDWGAYEQYF. Written as DNA, the CDR3 is TGTGCCAGCAGCGTAGACTGGGGGGCCTACGAGCAGTACTTC. The entire variable domain, with the rest obtained from reference TRBV9 and TRBJ2-7, is as follows: DSGVTQTPKHLITATGQRVTLRCSPRSGDLSVYWYQQSLDQGLQFLIQYYNGEERAKGNILERFSAQQFPDLHSELNLSSLELGDSALYFCASSVDWGAYEQYFGPGTRLTVT.

V usage is TRBV19 and J usage is TRBJ2-3, with a tentative D call TRBD2 (6 bases). From germline, CDR1 is LNHDA and CDR2 SQIVND (reference sequence). This CDR3 contains 14 residues. The V and J ends lost 5 bases and 4 bases respectively, with 13 bases between them. The CDR3 spells CASSDQGLADTQYF. As DNA, the CDR3 is TGTGCCAGTAGTGACCAGGGACTTGCAGATACGCAGTATTTT.

There are a few counts of this clone. V usage is TRBV27 and J usage is TRBJ2-6, with 7 bases fitting TRBD1. Germline loops: CDR1 MNHEY, CDR2 SMNVEV (reference sequence). The CDR3 loop spans 17 amino acids. V was clipped by 5 bases and J by 0 bases; unmatched bases: 7. Here the CDR3 DNA reads TGTGCCAGCAGTCCCCGGACAGGTAGCTCTGGGGCCAACGTCCTGACTTTC. It is translated as CASSPRTGSSGANVLTF. Full variable domain (rest looked up from reference TRBV27 and TRBJ2-6): EAQVTQNPRYLITVTGKKLTVTCSQNMNHEYMSWYRQDPGLGLRQIYYSMNVEVTDKGDVPEGYKVSRKEKRNFPLILESPSPNQTSLYFCASSPRTGSSGANVLTFGAGSRLTVL.

There are a few counts of this clone. The V gene is TRBV5-1, the J gene TRBJ2-1; D is perhaps TRBD1 (5 bases). The CDR3 extends over 15 amino acids. V lost 4 bases and J lost 12, with 23 bases in between. Germline V gene lookup returns CDR1 SGHRS and CDR2 YFSETQ. The CDR3 coding sequence is TGCGCCAGCAGCGGTGGGGCAGACCCGGTTCAGGGGCAGTTCTTC. This codes for CASSGGADPVQGQFF.

CDR3 DNA: TGTGCCGGAAAAGGGACAGGGCTTGAGCAGTACTTC. It codes for CAGKGTGLEQYF. The J gene is TRBJ2-7, the V gene TRBV30; 9 bases are a match to TRBD1. This CDR3 is 12 amino acids long. The V and J ends lost 8 bases and 7 bases, in that order; junction bases with no gene match: 9. Per the germline V gene, CDR1 is GTSNPN and CDR2 is SVGIG (reference sequence).